What follows are 4 T cell receptor beta chains derived from one specimen sequenced in a study of a mutant IDH1 vaccine in newly diagnosed glioma. Time point of the sample: week 5, during vaccination. A single vaccine dose contained 300 ug of mutant IDH1 20-mer peptide, and topical imiquimod was used with it. No antigen has been assigned to these receptors. Repertoires were generated with immunoSEQ multiplex PCR, while TCRdb's copy carries only in-frame clones and drops some. Here the sample spans under 70,000 clones, around 84% being singletons. The sample here was PBMCs, taken from a glioma patient whose treatment included an IDH1 peptide vaccine. Receptors originate from a woman in her 50s with glioma.

The chain carries TRBV7-2 and TRBJ1-2; D is uncertain. The ends were cut back, 1 base at V and 4 bases at J, with 10 bases in the middle. The CDR3 sequence is 14 residues long. CDR1 is SGHTA, CDR2 FQGNSA, per germline. This chain's CDR3 is CASSLGPDFYGYTF. The CDR3, as DNA: TGTGCCAGCAGCTTAGGACCAGACTTCTATGGCTACACCTTC.

The sample holds one count of this clone. The chain carries TRBV4-2 and TRBJ2-5, with 8 bases that match TRBD1. Germline assignment: CDR1 LGHNA and CDR2 YNFKEQ. The V and J ends lost 4 bases and 1 base, in that order; junction bases with no gene match: 8. The CDR3 spans 16 residues. CDR3 sequence reads: CASSLRTGNTQETQYF. The CDR3 DNA reads as TGTGCCAGCAGCCTCAGGACAGGGAATACCCAAGAGACCCAGTACTTC.

This sequence joins TRBV7-2 and TRBJ2-3; TRBD2 matches 9 bases. V dropped 1 base and J dropped 3; count of bases not matched to a gene: 2. The CDR3 contains 15 residues. Germline CDR1 is SGHTA and CDR2 is FQGNSA. CDR3 region: CASSLGGGATDTQYF. DNA of the CDR3: TGTGCCAGCAGCTTAGGCGGGGGGGCAACAGATACGCAGTATTTT.

The genes are TRBV5-4 and TRBJ1-2; D unresolved. The V end was cut by 0 bases, the J end by 6 bases, with 15 bases between. The CDR3 runs 15 residues. CDR1 and CDR2 (germline): SGHNT, YYREEE (reference sequence). The CDR3 spells CASSLEVQVTNGYTF. As DNA, the CDR3 is TGTGCCAGCAGCTTGGAGGTTCAGGTCACTAATGGCTACACCTTC.